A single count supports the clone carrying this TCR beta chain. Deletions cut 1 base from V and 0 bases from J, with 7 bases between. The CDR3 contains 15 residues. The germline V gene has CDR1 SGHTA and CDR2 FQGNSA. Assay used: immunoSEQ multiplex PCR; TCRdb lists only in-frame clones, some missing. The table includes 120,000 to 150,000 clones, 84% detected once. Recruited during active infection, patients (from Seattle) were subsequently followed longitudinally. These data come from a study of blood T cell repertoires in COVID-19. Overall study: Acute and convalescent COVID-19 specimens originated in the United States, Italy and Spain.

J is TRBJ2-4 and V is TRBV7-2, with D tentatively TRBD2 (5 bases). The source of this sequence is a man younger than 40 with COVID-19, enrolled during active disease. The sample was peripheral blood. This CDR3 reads CASSLEGVAKNIQYF. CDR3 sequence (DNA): TGTGCCAGCAGCTTAGAGGGAGTAGCCAAAAACATTCAGTACTTC. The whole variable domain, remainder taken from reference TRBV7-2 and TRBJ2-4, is GAGVSQSPSNKVTEKGKDVELRCDPISGHTALYWYRQSLGQGLEFLIYFQGNSAPDKSGLPSDRFSAERTGGSVSTLTIQRTQQEDSAVYLCASSLEGVAKNIQYFGAGTRLSVL.